This entry is about one T cell receptor (beta chain). This clonotype was observed a handful of times. Its antigen target is currently unknown. The input lacks base qualities; no much larger clone sits a single base away. The data were taken from a study of T cell repertoires in cytomegalovirus infection (dated by TCRdb to about 2019). With regard to the full study: The HLA type of each donor mattered for the analysis, because public TCR beta signatures pointed to carriage of CMV infection along with the matching HLA type. Broad study findings and their caveats: In both this cohort and an independent cohort of approximately 350 donors, the cumulative frequency of public TCR beta family members distinguished carriers of CMV infection plus the relevant HLA type. In the ex vivo response, HLA-C-restricted CMV-specific TCR beta clonotypes were dominant, and in two of eight donors the single most frequent clonotype came from this HLA-C-restricted group.

These reads were obtained on an Illumina HiSeq 1500. The public sequencing data were trimmed at Q25 with fastp and processed into clonotypes with MiXCR by TCRdb, which kept only in-frame beta chains. Each record represents a unique CDR3 protein, reported with the most common genes and DNA among its rows. The sample yields 500,000 to 600,000 distinct CDR3 sequences; 16% were counted once. The biggest ten clones account for 20% to 30% of the sample. The CDR3 goes from the cysteine to the phenylalanine over 17 residues. The kept DNA is CDR3 alone, 51 bases in frame from the first base. CDR1 is given as MDHEN and CDR2 as SYDVKM, both from the germline V gene. The junction shows trimming of 3 bases on V and 1 base on J, plus 15 bases between the germline ends.

The chain is made from TRBV28 and TRBJ2-2, with the D gene uncertain. The material sequenced was CD8+ T cells from PBMCs. This clonotype was obtained from a human donor in good health (CMV status not recorded). Some clones in this sample may be carry-over from other donors' samples. The bases are TGTGCCAGCAGTTTGATTTTGGCCAGGCTGAACACCGGGGAGCTGTTTTTT. Its translation reads: CASSLILARLNTGELFF.